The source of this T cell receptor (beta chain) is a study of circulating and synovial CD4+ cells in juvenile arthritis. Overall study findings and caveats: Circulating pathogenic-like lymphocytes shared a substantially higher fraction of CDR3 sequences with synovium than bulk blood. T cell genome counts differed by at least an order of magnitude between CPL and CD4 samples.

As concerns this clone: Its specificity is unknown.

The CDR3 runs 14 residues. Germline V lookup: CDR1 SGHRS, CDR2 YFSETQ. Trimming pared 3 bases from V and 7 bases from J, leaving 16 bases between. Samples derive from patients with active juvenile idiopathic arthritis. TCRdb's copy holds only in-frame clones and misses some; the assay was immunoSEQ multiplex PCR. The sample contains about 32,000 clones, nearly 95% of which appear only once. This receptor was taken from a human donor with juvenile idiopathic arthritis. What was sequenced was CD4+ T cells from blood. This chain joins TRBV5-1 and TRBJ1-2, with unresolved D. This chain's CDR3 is CASSSGGGHPGYTF. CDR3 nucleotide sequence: TGCGCCAGCAGCTCTGGAGGTGGGCATCCTGGCTACACCTTC.